These 9 T cell receptor beta chains were all obtained from the same sample, sequenced in a study of blood T cell repertoires in COVID-19. Produced via immunoSEQ multiplex PCR; TCRdb's table is partial and in-frame only. This sample has about 72,000 clones; approximately 85% occur once, and the top ten carry 35% to 40%. Sequencing was performed on peripheral blood. Every receptor here comes from a woman aged 80 or older with active or convalescent COVID-19.

This rearrangement joins TRBV2 to TRBJ2-7, with a tentative D call TRBD2 (5 bases). The CDR3 runs 12 residues. V lost 8 bases and J 2 bases, leaving 10 bases between the germline ends. Germline-derived CDR1 and CDR2 are SNHLY and FYNNEI. CDR3 in DNA: TGTGCCAGCTTGAGGGCCCCCTACGAGCAGTACTTC. Its protein is CASLRAPYEQYF.

V gene TRBV5-1 combines with J gene TRBJ2-1; TRBD2 aligns across 12 bases. This CDR3 spans 15 amino acids. Trimming removed 4 bases from V and 4 bases from J; junction bases left unmatched: 3. CDR1 is SGHRS, CDR2 YFSETQ, per germline. DNA of the CDR3: TGCGCCAGCAGCACCGGACTAGCGGGGTACAATGAGCAGTTCTTC. It yields the protein CASSTGLAGYNEQFF.

The rearrangement uses TRBV21-1 and TRBJ1-4. TRBV21-1 is marked as a pseudogene. The CDR3 sequence is 17 residues long. As DNA, the CDR3 is TGTGCCAGCAGCAAACGCGGCCCTCAGAGCATTAATGAAAAACTGTTTTTT. This sequence encodes CASSKRGPQSINEKLFF.

The gene calls are TRBV6-5 and TRBJ2-3; 9 bases are a match to TRBD1. This CDR3 spans 14 amino acids. Germline V gene sequence: CDR1 MNHEY, CDR2 SVGAGI. V shed 4 bases and J 5 bases; nucleotides not matched to a gene: 4. The CDR3 coding sequence is TGTGCCAGCAGTTTGACAGGGGGAGTAGATACGCAGTATTTT. This encodes CASSLTGGVDTQYF.

J is TRBJ2-2 and V is TRBV27, with 8 bases identical to TRBD2. Germline CDR1 MNHEY, CDR2 SMNVEV (reference sequence). V gave up 3 bases and J gave up 6 bases; unmatched junction bases: 3. This CDR3 has 14 amino acids. DNA of the CDR3: TGTGCCAGCAGTTTCGTACTAGCGGCCGGGGAGCTGTTTTTT. This encodes CASSFVLAAGELFF.

This clone was counted once. The chain uses TRBV6-5 and TRBJ2-5; 8 nucleotides match TRBD1. Germline V lookup: CDR1 MNHEY, CDR2 SVGAGI. The CDR3 spans 13 residues. After removal of 6 bases from V and 5 bases from J, the junction contained 5 bases not matched to a gene. CDR3 residues: CASRRTGRETQYF. The CDR3 DNA reads TGTGCCAGCAGAAGGACAGGGAGGGAGACCCAGTACTTC.

Worth noting for this clone: At one of its ends the junction is not consistent with the germline gene, which may arise from a read error. The rearrangement links TRBV7-3 to TRBJ2-1, with D perhaps matching TRBD1 (6 bases). The CDR3 sequence is 11 residues long. Germline CDR1 and CDR2: SGHTA and FQGTGA. Here the CDR3 DNA reads TGTGCCAGCAGCTTAACCGGGACAAAGGTCTTC. As protein: CASSLTGTKVF.

The J gene is TRBJ1-4, the V gene TRBV5-4, with D perhaps matching TRBD1 (6 bases). The CDR3 has 16 amino acids. Germline CDR1 is SGHNT and CDR2 is YYREEE (reference sequence). Deletions cut 3 bases from V and 1 base from J, with 13 bases between. As DNA, the CDR3 is TGTGCCAGCAGCTCTGCAGGGGTGGGAACTAATGAAAAACTGTTTTTT. It yields the protein CASSSAGVGTNEKLFF.

The chain uses TRBV7-8 and TRBJ2-7; 9 bases agree with TRBD1. Germline V gene lookup returns CDR1 SGHVS and CDR2 FQNEAQ. The CDR3 is 14 amino acids. Trimming at V came to 4 bases and at J to 4 bases, leaving 5 bases not matched to a gene. CDR3 loop: CASSSGQGRYEQYF. Here the CDR3 DNA reads TGTGCCAGCAGCTCGGGACAGGGAAGGTACGAGCAGTACTTC.